The next 21 T cell receptor beta chains were all read from a single sample in a study of blood T cell repertoires in COVID-19. The data were produced by immunoSEQ multiplex PCR, yet TCRdb's version contains in-frame clones alone and is incomplete. The table includes 200,000 or so clones, about 82% detected once. The sequenced material came from peripheral blood. Receptor source: a woman younger than 45 with acute or convalescent COVID-19.

The chain is built from TRBV7-8 and TRBJ1-4; unclear D gene. V lost 6 bases and J 5 bases, leaving 16 bases between the germline ends. The CDR3 extends over 15 amino acids. Germline CDR1 SGHVS, CDR2 FQNEAQ. CDR3 sequence (DNA): TGTGCCAGCAGTCTCGAAATACAGTACAATGAAAAACTGTTTTTT. It translates to CASSLEIQYNEKLFF.

This clone appeared a few times. This sample includes further DNA sequences coding for the same CDR3. The V and J genes are TRBV27 and TRBJ1-2; D gene unclear. The CDR3 contains 11 residues. Germline CDR1 MNHEY, CDR2 SMNVEV (reference sequence). The V end was cut by 8 bases, the J end by 4 bases, with 8 bases between. The DNA of the CDR3 is TGTGCCAGCGGCGGCCGCTATGGCTACACCTTC. This translates into CASGGRYGYTF.

The rearrangement uses TRBV7-9 and TRBJ2-1; 7 positions match TRBD1. Trimming took 0 bases from V and 4 from J; bases not matched to a gene: 6. The CDR3 loop spans 16 amino acids. Germline V gene lookup returns CDR1 SEHNR and CDR2 FQNEAQ (reference sequence). The DNA of the CDR3 is TGTGCCAGCAGCTTAGCCCTCCGGGACAGATACAATGAGCAGTTCTTC. It translates to CASSLALRDRYNEQFF.

This chain uses TRBV6-1 with TRBJ2-1, with TRBD2 matching over 7 bases. This CDR3 region has 12 residues. The V segment lost 2 bases and the J segment 11 bases; nucleotides outside the gene matches: 3. Germline lookup yields CDR1 MNHNS and CDR2 SASEGT. The CDR3 nucleotides are TGTGCCAGCAGTGAATCGGGACTAAAGCAGTTCTTC. Amino acid sequence: CASSESGLKQFF.

This clone was detected once. The V and J genes are TRBV19 and TRBJ1-2; weak D call: TRBD1 (5 bases). V was pared by 1 base and J by 6 bases, with 15 bases between. In germline, CDR1 is LNHDA, CDR2 SQIVND (reference sequence). There are 15 residues in the CDR3. DNA of the CDR3: TGTGCCAGTAGTATAGTTGGGGGGATCCGACATGGCTACACCTTC. Encoded protein: CASSIVGGIRHGYTF.

J is TRBJ1-3 and V is TRBV5-3; 7 nucleotides line up with TRBD1. TRBV5-3 falls under the ORF class, with uncertain function. The CDR3 loop spans 15 amino acids. V lost 0 bases to trimming and J lost 1 base; unmatched junction nucleotides: 1. The CDR3 loop is CARSLETGSGNTIYF. The CDR3 DNA follows: TGTGCCAGAAGCTTGGAGACAGGGTCTGGAAACACCATATATTTT.

The chain is built from TRBV5-5 and TRBJ1-2; TRBD1 is a possible D gene (6 bases). Trimming pared 0 bases from V and 4 bases from J, leaving 7 bases between. The CDR3 has 13 amino acids. Germline V gene sequence: CDR1 SGHKS, CDR2 YYEKEE (reference sequence). The CDR3 DNA is TGTGCCAGCAGCTTGGGGGGGCTCTATGGCTACACCTTC. Translated, it gives CASSLGGLYGYTF.

This clone was counted at least ten times. This chain joins TRBV6-5 and TRBJ1-1; D gene uncertain. V gave up 0 bases and J gave up 5 bases, with 7 bases separating them. The CDR3 sequence is 13 residues long. CDR1 is MNHEY, CDR2 SVGAGI, per germline. CDR3 DNA: TGTGCCAGCAGTTACTCGGCTTGGACTGAAGCTTTCTTT. It translates to CASSYSAWTEAFF.

The J gene is TRBJ2-7, the V gene TRBV7-9, with 8 nucleotides matching TRBD1. This CDR3 spans 14 amino acids. Looked up from germline, CDR1 is SEHNR and CDR2 is FQNEAQ (reference sequence). V lost 5 bases and J lost 5; bases outside the gene matches: 8. CDR3 protein: CASSRLQGANEQYF. CDR3 DNA sequence: TGTGCCAGCAGCCGGCTTCAGGGGGCTAACGAGCAGTACTTC. Full variable domain (rest looked up from reference TRBV7-9 and TRBJ2-7): DTGVSQNPRHKITKRGQNVTFRCDPISEHNRLYWYRQTLGQGPEFLTYFQNEAQLEKSRLLSDRFSAERPKGSFSTLEIQRTEQGDSAMYLCASSRLQGANEQYFGPGTRLTVT.

The chain links TRBV6-5 to TRBJ2-2, with 7 bases that match TRBD2. CDR1 is MNHEY, CDR2 SVGAGI, per germline. CDR3 length equals 12 residues. With 7 bases clipped from V and 4 bases from J, the junction kept 0 bases outside the gene matches. The CDR3: CASTGGTGELFF. DNA of the CDR3: TGTGCCAGCACGGGAGGCACCGGGGAGCTGTTTTTT.

The chain has TRBV9 and TRBJ1-1; D not certain. CDR3 length: 15 residues. The ends were cut back, 0 bases at V and 0 bases at J, with 9 bases in the middle. Germline V gives CDR1 SGDLS, CDR2 YYNGEE. The CDR3 loop reads CASSVDGGMNTEAFF. The CDR3 DNA reads as TGTGCCAGCAGCGTAGACGGAGGTATGAACACTGAAGCTTTCTTT.

The rearrangement uses TRBV29-1 and TRBJ1-1; the D gene is possibly TRBD1 (5 bases). CDR3 length: 14 amino acids. Trimming shortened V by 4 bases and J by 6 bases, and 18 bases separated the two germline ends. CDR1 and CDR2 from the germline V gene are SQVTM and ANQGSEA. CDR3 DNA: TGCAGCGTTGTCGCCCAGGGCCATTTTTCTGAAGCTTTCTTT. It yields the protein CSVVAQGHFSEAFF. Drawing the rest from reference TRBV29-1 and TRBJ1-1, the complete variable domain is SAVISQKPSRDICQRGTSLTIQCQVDSQVTMMFWYRQQPGQSLTLIATANQGSEATYESGFVIDKFPISRPNLTFSTLTVSNMSPEDSSIYLCSVVAQGHFSEAFFGQGTRLTVV.

This chain connects TRBV6-4 to TRBJ2-3, with 8 positions matching TRBD2. CDR1 is MRHNA, CDR2 SNTAGT, per germline. This CDR3 has 16 amino acids. The J segment lost 4 bases and the V segment lost 6 bases, leaving 12 bases of the junction unmatched. CDR3 bases: TGTGCCAGCAGCCTAATCGCTACGGGAGGGCCAGATACGCAGTATTTT. Its translation: CASSLIATGGPDTQYF.

The chain employs TRBV4-2 and TRBJ2-3; TRBD2 matches at 8 bases. Germline V gene data show CDR1 as LGHNA and CDR2 as YNFKEQ. Trimming took 0 bases from V and 4 from J; bases not matched to a gene: 6. The CDR3 totals 16 residues. The CDR3 region has the DNA TGTGCCAGCAGCCAAGATCTCGGGAGGGGCCCAGATACGCAGTATTTT. Translated: CASSQDLGRGPDTQYF.

The V and J genes are TRBV27 and TRBJ2-7; 8 positions agree with TRBD2. The CDR3 spans 15 residues. V lost 6 bases, J lost 3 bases, and 10 bases stayed unmatched. CDR1 and CDR2 (germline): MNHEY, SMNVEV (reference sequence). DNA for the CDR3: TGTGCCAGCAGCAAAGCCGGGACTAGAAACTACGAGCAGTACTTC. It encodes CASSKAGTRNYEQYF.

This clone was observed a single time. This rearrangement joins TRBV7-9 to TRBJ1-1; no clear D gene. Deletions cut 1 base from V and 1 base from J, with 10 bases between. The CDR3 is 15 residues long. The germline V gene encodes CDR1 SEHNR and CDR2 FQNEAQ (reference sequence). The CDR3 bases are TGTGCCAGCAGCTTAGTCCCGGTAACGAACACTGAAGCTTTCTTT. Amino acid sequence: CASSLVPVTNTEAFF.

The rearrangement links TRBV5-1 to TRBJ2-3; D may be TRBD1 (6 bases). The CDR3 is 15 residues long. The germline V gene has CDR1 SGHRS and CDR2 YFSETQ. Trimming shortened V by 4 bases and J by 0 bases, and 12 bases separated the two germline ends. In DNA, the CDR3 is TGCGCCAGCAGCCAGGACAGATCTAGCACAGATACGCAGTATTTT. As protein: CASSQDRSSTDTQYF. Filled out from reference TRBV5-1 and TRBJ2-3, the complete variable domain reads KAGVTQTPRYLIKTRGQQVTLSCSPISGHRSVSWYQQTPGQGLQFLFEYFSETQRNKGNFPGRFSGRQFSNSRSEMNVSTLELGDSALYLCASSQDRSSTDTQYFGPGTRLTVL.

J is TRBJ2-3 and V is TRBV6-4, with 14 bases matching TRBD2. The ends lost 5 bases at V and 5 bases at J; junction bases unmatched: 3. The CDR3 consists of 15 residues. Germline V gene lookup returns CDR1 MRHNA and CDR2 SNTAGT. For the CDR3, the DNA is TGTGCCAGCAGTAAAGGGACTAGCGGGGGAGATACGCAGTATTTT. Protein: CASSKGTSGGDTQYF.

J is TRBJ1-2 and V is TRBV5-6; TRBD1 agrees at 11 bases. CDR3 length: 17 residues. The germline gives CDR1 SGHDT, CDR2 YYEEEE. V was pared by 0 bases and J by 4 bases, with 8 bases of the junction left unmatched. The CDR3 sequence: CASSLGRTGGALYGYTF. The CDR3 DNA reads TGTGCCAGCAGCTTGGGCCGGACAGGGGGCGCTCTCTATGGCTACACCTTC.

The CDR3: CSVDLAGVTDTQYF. Written as DNA, the CDR3 is TGCAGCGTCGATCTAGCGGGAGTCACAGATACGCAGTATTTT. V gene TRBV29-1 combines with J gene TRBJ2-3, with 10 positions matching TRBD2. The germline V gene encodes CDR1 SQVTM and CDR2 ANQGSEA. V dropped 6 bases and J dropped 2; count of bases not matched to a gene: 5. The CDR3 contains 14 residues.

The rearrangement links TRBV6-4 to TRBJ1-1; TRBD1 might be the D (5 bases). Trimming took 5 bases from V and 6 from J, leaving 13 bases between them. Per the germline V gene, CDR1 is MRHNA and CDR2 is SNTAGT. CDR3 size: 13 residues. CDR3 sequence (DNA): TGTGCCAGCAGTCGACAGAGCAGCGCTGAAGCTTTCTTT. Translating it yields CASSRQSSAEAFF.